This passage covers 29 T cell receptor beta chains from one sample sequenced in a study of TET2 disruption in CD19-targeted CAR T cells. The protocol was immunoSEQ multiplex PCR, while the TCRdb copy is restricted to in-frame clones and leaves out a portion. The table counts about 25,000 clones; 1.9% lies in the top ten. The treatment is: autologous CTL019 cells: CD19 CAR with 4-1BB and CD3 zeta domains. No antigen has been assigned to these receptors. Sequencing was performed on CD8- CAR+ T cells sorted from cultured blood T cells, taken for CD19 CAR T cell therapy. This sample's subset: CD8-negative CAR-positive T cells from the infusion product. The receptors derive from a man between 65 and 85 years old with chronic lymphocytic leukemia.

As to this clone: The CDR3 end is not reached by the read, which stops 3 residues before it; the germline J gene fills it in. V gene TRBV7-3 combines with J gene TRBJ2-5; D might be TRBD1 (7 bases). This CDR3 has 17 amino acids. Germline V gives CDR1 SGHTA, CDR2 FQGTGA. Trimming removed 5 bases from V and 5 bases from J, with 24 bases in between. The sequenced part of the CDR3 DNA is TGTGCCAGCAGCCCCGCGTTCGGAGGGGGCTCACCCGAGACC. Protein: CASSPAFGGGSPET. The whole CDR3 sequence reads CASSPAFGGGSPETQYF.

About this clone itself: The CDR3 goes on 3 residues after the read ends, and that part is filled in from the germline J gene. V is TRBV5-1 and J is TRBJ2-7, with 10 bases fitting TRBD1. This CDR3 contains 15 residues. Germline V lookup: CDR1 SGHRS, CDR2 YFSETQ. Trimming at V came to 0 bases and at J to 5 bases, leaving 5 bases not matched to a gene. CDR3 in amino acids: CASSLEGQGGDEQYF. The part of the CDR3 DNA that was read is TGCGCCAGCAGCTTGGAAGGACAGGGGGGAGACGAG. The complete variable domain, with remaining parts taken from reference TRBV5-1 and TRBJ2-7, reads KAGVTQTPRYLIKTRGQQVTLSCSPISGHRSVSWYQQTPGQGLQFLFEYFSETQRNKGNFPGRFSGRQFSNSRSEMNVSTLELGDSALYLCASSLEGQGGDEQYFGPGTRLTVT.

On this clone itself: The read ends 3 residues before the CDR3 terminus; that terminus is restored from the germline J gene. The chain uses TRBV20-1 and TRBJ2-1, with D possibly being TRBD1 (6 bases). This CDR3 region has 13 residues. Deletions cut 5 bases from V and 8 bases from J, with 16 bases between. In germline, CDR1 is DFQATT, CDR2 SNEGSKA (reference sequence). Incomplete CDR3 DNA: TGCAGTGCTTACATGCAGGGGTACGATGAG. Its translation is CSAYMQGYDE. The complete CDR3 reads CSAYMQGYDEQFF.

Frequency places this clone as medium-sized. The covered CDR3 bases are TGTGCCAGCAGCCTCGGGGAGAATAGCAATCAGCCC. As protein: CASSLGENSNQP. The complete CDR3 reads CASSLGENSNQPQHF. The V gene is TRBV5-8, the J gene TRBJ1-5; no definite D call. The DNA ends 3 residues before the CDR3 does, and the rest of the CDR3 is filled in from the germline J gene. The germline V gene encodes CDR1 SGHTS and CDR2 YDEGEE. The CDR3 contains 15 residues. Trimming shortened V by 4 bases and J by 0 bases, and 11 bases separated the two germline ends. Variable domain in full (rest from reference TRBV5-8 and TRBJ1-5): EAGVTQSPTHLIKTRGQQATLRCSPISGHTSVYWYQQALGLGLQFLLWYDEGEERNRGNFPPRFSGRQFPNYSSELNVNALELEDSALYLCASSLGENSNQPQHFGDGTRLSIL.

This clone counts as medium-sized by frequency. The sequence runs out 3 residues before the end of the CDR3; the remainder is reconstructed from the germline J gene. J is TRBJ2-3 and V is TRBV12-5, with 7 bases lining up with TRBD1. The junction had 11 bases not matched to a gene; V was cut back by 1 base and J by 4 bases. Germline CDR1 reads LGHNT; CDR2 reads FRNRAP. The CDR3 runs to 17 residues. The CDR3 DNA, read in part, is TGTGCTAGTGGTTTGGCTCCACGGACAGGCTGGGCAGATACG. It codes for CASGLAPRTGWADT. The whole CDR3 sequence reads CASGLAPRTGWADTQYF.

With respect to this clone: The missing CDR3 end, 3 residues past where the read stops, is filled in from the germline J gene. V gene TRBV7-8 combines with J gene TRBJ1-2; D remains ambiguous. Germline-derived CDR1 and CDR2 are SGHVS and FQNEAQ. The CDR3 contains 14 residues. The CDR3 sequence is CASIYPGNAYDYTF. Partial CDR3 DNA: TGTGCCAGCATTTATCCGGGGAACGCCTACGAC.

As for this clone: The read stops 3 residues short of the end of the CDR3; the missing end is completed from the germline J gene. The V and J genes are TRBV11-2 and TRBJ1-6; 8 nucleotides align to TRBD1. The CDR3 totals 13 residues. The germline CDR1 and CDR2 sequences are SGHAT and FQNNGV. Partial CDR3 DNA: TGTGCCAGCAGCTCTACAGGGGGGGGGTCC. Encoded protein: CASSSTGGGS. The CDR3 as a whole reads CASSSTGGGSLHF.

About this clone itself: The CDR3 goes on 3 residues after the read ends, and that part is filled in from the germline J gene. The chain is built from TRBV7-9 and TRBJ1-2; TRBD1 aligns across 9 bases. CDR1 and CDR2 (germline): SEHNR, FQNEAQ (reference sequence). The CDR3 totals 15 residues. CDR3 DNA (partial): TGTGCCAGCAGCCCTACGGGACAGGGCTACAATGAC. This gives the protein CASSPTGQGYND. The whole CDR3 sequence reads CASSPTGQGYNDYTF.

About this clone itself: Coverage ceases 3 residues before the CDR3 finishes, and the germline J gene fills in the end. The chain carries TRBV10-3 and TRBJ1-2; D gene uncertain. The CDR3 has 16 amino acids. Trimming pared 0 bases from V and 1 base from J, leaving 12 bases between. The germline V gene has CDR1 ENHRY and CDR2 SYGVKD. The DNA read from the CDR3 is TGTGCCATCAGTGAGTCGAACACAGCTAATAACTATGGC. It specifies CAISESNTANNYG. The whole CDR3 sequence reads CAISESNTANNYGYTF.

As to this clone: Sequencing ends 3 residues short of the CDR3 end; the germline J gene provides the rest. Other DNA sequences in the sample encode the same CDR3. The chain uses TRBV18 and TRBJ1-6; D remains ambiguous. Trimming stripped 6 bases from V and 2 bases from J, with 5 bases between. Germline V gene lookup returns CDR1 KGHSH and CDR2 LQKENI. The CDR3 totals 13 residues. The CDR3 protein is CASSPAYNSPLHF. The part of the CDR3 DNA that was read is TGTGCCAGCTCCCCCGCCTATAATTCACCC.

Of note for this clone: The read gets to within 3 residues of the CDR3 end, and the germline J gene fills in the rest. The rearrangement links TRBV2 to TRBJ1-5; 8 nucleotides align to TRBD1. CDR1 is SNHLY, CDR2 FYNNEI, per germline. The CDR3 spans 15 residues. The ends lost 8 bases at V and 4 bases at J; junction bases unmatched: 10. CDR3 loop: CASGGTGNFNQPQHF. The sequenced CDR3 bases are TGTGCCAGCGGAGGGACAGGAAATTTTAATCAGCCC.

A note on this clone: The missing CDR3 end, 3 residues past where the read stops, is filled in from the germline J gene. The chain carries TRBV12-5 and TRBJ2-7, with TRBD2 as a possible D gene (6 bases). The CDR3 totals 15 residues. Germline CDR1 LGHNT, CDR2 FRNRAP. V lost 0 bases to trimming and J lost 1 base, with 10 bases between them. The CDR3 bases that were read are TGTGCTAGTGGTTTGGTACTTAGCGGATCCTACGAG. Translating gives CASGLVLSGSYE. Given in full, the CDR3 is CASGLVLSGSYEQYF. Complete variable domain (other parts from reference TRBV12-5 and TRBJ2-7): DARVTQTPRHKVTEMGQEVTMRCQPILGHNTVFWYRQTMMQGLELLAYFRNRAPLDDSGMPKDRFSAEMPDATLATLKIQPSEPRDSAVYFCASGLVLSGSYEQYFGPGTRLTVT.

Comment on this clone: The observed sequence ends 3 residues before the CDR3 terminus, with the missing tail filled in from the germline J gene. The chain is built from TRBV19 and TRBJ2-4, with 7 positions matching TRBD2. CDR3 length: 16 residues. From germline, CDR1 is LNHDA and CDR2 SQIVND (reference sequence). Here the CDR3 reads CASSPGGISANYGQYF. The part of the CDR3 DNA that was read is TGTGCCAGTAGCCCCGGGGGGATCTCAGCTAACTATGGT.

Turning to this clone: Read data end 3 residues before the CDR3 end; the end is taken from the germline J gene. V is TRBV28 and J is TRBJ1-6, with D uncertain. V lost 3 bases and J lost 9, with 18 bases in between. This CDR3 spans 16 amino acids. Germline-derived CDR1 and CDR2 are MDHEN and SYDVKM. The CDR3 protein is CASSFSAGSGGSPLHF. The DNA read from the CDR3 is TGTGCCAGCAGTTTTTCCGCGGGGTCGGGCGGTTCACCC.

Turning to this clone: The read ends 3 residues before the CDR3 terminus; that terminus is restored from the germline J gene. The chain combines TRBV7-3 with TRBJ2-5; 7 bases fit TRBD1. There are 15 residues in the CDR3. Germline CDR1 reads SGHTA; CDR2 reads FQGTGA. V lost 4 bases and J lost 5; bases outside the gene matches: 10. This CDR3 reads CASSSQGTARETQYF. The covered CDR3 bases are TGTGCCAGCAGCTCCCAGGGGACAGCCAGGGAGACC.

Of note for this clone: The missing CDR3 end, 3 residues past where the read stops, is filled in from the germline J gene. This rearrangement joins TRBV11-2 to TRBJ1-1; weak D call: TRBD1 (6 bases). Germline CDR1 is SGHAT and CDR2 is FQNNGV. This CDR3 is 14 amino acids long. Trimming took off 11 bases at V and 2 bases at J, with 18 bases between the two ends. The CDR3 sequence: CAAGVRGVNTEAFF. CDR3 bases read: TGTGCCGCGGGGGTAAGGGGGGTAAACACTGAA.

As for this clone: The read terminates 3 residues ahead of where the CDR3 ends, so the germline J gene completes it. The chain couples TRBV6-1 to TRBJ1-1; 7 bases map to TRBD1. This CDR3 is 12 amino acids long. Germline CDR1 and CDR2: MNHNS and SASEGT. Trimming cost V 5 bases and J 6 bases; bases outside gene matches: 3. CDR3 residues: CASSQDRAEAFF. The covered CDR3 bases are TGTGCCAGCAGTCAAGACAGGGCTGAA.

Comment on this clone: The read falls 3 residues short of the CDR3 end, and the missing part is taken from the germline J gene. V is TRBV5-6 and J is TRBJ2-5; 8 bases are a match to TRBD1. The length of the CDR3 is 14 residues. V shed 0 bases, J shed 6 bases, and the junction held 4 bases outside the gene matches. CDR1 is SGHDT, CDR2 YYEEEE, per germline. CDR3: CASSLAGDRKTQYF. The sequenced CDR3 bases are TGTGCCAGCAGCTTGGCTGGGGACAGGAAGACC.

As regards this clone: The CDR3 end falls 3 residues outside the read, so it is completed with the germline J gene. The gene calls are TRBV29-1 and TRBJ2-2; no reliable D call. The CDR3 spans 11 residues. V dropped 4 bases and J dropped 4 bases, with 4 bases sitting between them. Germline assignment: CDR1 SQVTM and CDR2 ANQGSEA. CDR3 DNA (partial): TGCAGCGTTGGCGTCACCGGGGAG. Translated, it gives CSVGVTGE. In full, the CDR3 reads CSVGVTGELFF.

Turning to this clone: The read ends 3 residues early relative to the CDR3; the germline J gene fills the gap. J is TRBJ1-2 and V is TRBV19, with D possibly being TRBD1 (6 bases). V lost 0 bases and J 2 bases, leaving 10 bases between the germline ends. This CDR3 has 15 amino acids. CDR1 and CDR2 (germline): LNHDA, SQIVND (reference sequence). The CDR3 is CASSIDHRENYGYTF. The CDR3 bases that were read are TGTGCCAGTAGTATAGACCACAGGGAGAACTATGGC.

Concerning this clone itself: The CDR3 goes on 3 residues after the read ends, and that part is filled in from the germline J gene. V usage is TRBV19 and J usage is TRBJ2-6; D remains unclear. Germline V lookup: CDR1 LNHDA, CDR2 SQIVND (reference sequence). Trimming removed 6 bases at V and 6 bases at J, with 6 bases between. This CDR3 contains 12 residues. This CDR3 reads CASSFPANVLTF. The sequenced part of the CDR3 DNA is TGTGCCAGTAGCTTTCCGGCCAACGTC.

In the case of this clone: The missing CDR3 end, 3 residues past where the read stops, is filled in from the germline J gene. This chain connects TRBV12-3 or TRBV12-4 to TRBJ2-2, with D perhaps TRBD2 (6 bases). CDR3 size: 15 residues. Trimming left V 7 bases short and J 4 bases short, with 16 bases between. Incomplete CDR3 DNA: TGTGCCAGCACAAGGGGTTACGGGGGCACCGGGGAG. This gives the protein CASTRGYGGTGE. The full CDR3 reads CASTRGYGGTGELFF.

CDR3 in amino acids: CASRLTGGALNEQFF. The part of the CDR3 DNA that was read is TGTGCCAGCAGACTGACAGGAGGTGCCCTAAATGAG. V and J are TRBV6-2 or TRBV6-3 and TRBJ2-1; D possibly corresponds to TRBD1 (6 bases). The read falls 3 residues short of the CDR3 end, and the missing part is taken from the germline J gene. Germline V gene data show CDR1 as MNHEY and CDR2 as SVGEGT. The CDR3 contains 15 residues. Deletions cut 6 bases from V and 7 bases from J, with 19 bases between.

Concerning this clone: The sequenced fragment ends 3 residues before the CDR3 boundary, so the rest is inferred from the germline J gene. The chain couples TRBV5-1 to TRBJ2-2; 8 bases agree with TRBD2. V trimming: 3 bases; J trimming: 1 base; junction bases outside the gene matches: 5. This CDR3 has 16 amino acids. Germline V CDR1 and CDR2: SGHRS, YFSETQ. CDR3 loop: CASSYSGGQNTGELFF. The part of the CDR3 DNA that was read is TGCGCCAGCAGCTATTCGGGGGGGCAGAACACCGGGGAG.

Concerning this clone: The read terminates 3 residues ahead of where the CDR3 ends, so the germline J gene completes it. The chain is built from TRBV2 and TRBJ1-5, with 8 positions matching TRBD1. The CDR3 has 14 amino acids. Germline V lookup: CDR1 SNHLY, CDR2 FYNNEI. After removal of 4 bases from V and 4 bases from J, the junction contained 3 bases not matched to a gene. The CDR3 protein is CASSVGDRNQPQHF. The DNA read from the CDR3 is TGTGCCAGCAGTGTCGGGGACAGGAATCAGCCC.

Of note for this clone: The CDR3 end lies 3 residues beyond the end of the read and is filled in from the germline J gene. This chain uses TRBV20-1 with TRBJ2-3; TRBD1 might be the D (5 bases). The germline V gene has CDR1 DFQATT and CDR2 SNEGSKA (reference sequence). The CDR3 length is 11 residues. The germline V and J ends were trimmed by 6 bases and 6 bases, with 10 bases remaining between them. The CDR3: CSADKGDTQYF. The sequenced CDR3 bases are TGCAGTGCCGATAAGGGGGATACG.

A note on this clone: The sample has other DNA sequences that encode this CDR3 too. CDR3 DNA, as far as it was read: TGTGCCAGTAGGACAGGGGCCGGT. Protein sequence: CASRTGAG. The CDR3, in full, reads CASRTGAGYTF. The chain uses TRBV19 and TRBJ1-2; 8 nucleotides match TRBD1. With the read ending 3 residues before the CDR3 end, the germline J gene is used to fill in that end. The CDR3 has 11 residues. Germline V gene sequence: CDR1 LNHDA, CDR2 SQIVND (reference sequence).

As for this clone: The read finishes 3 residues shy of the CDR3 end, and the germline J gene is used to complete it. J is TRBJ2-4 and V is TRBV6-1; TRBD1 agrees at 9 bases. There are 16 residues in the CDR3. CDR1 and CDR2 from the germline V gene are MNHNS and SASEGT. The CDR3 spells CASSGQGDYSNQPQYF. CDR3 bases read: TGTGCCAGCAGTGGACAGGGGGATTATAGCAATCAGCCT.

As regards this clone: Sequencing ends 3 residues short of the CDR3 end; the germline J gene provides the rest. V gene TRBV2 combines with J gene TRBJ2-1, with 10 bases lining up with TRBD2. This CDR3 spans 17 amino acids. V trimming: 6 bases; J trimming: 7 bases; junction bases outside the gene matches: 15. In germline, CDR1 is SNHLY, CDR2 FYNNEI. The part of the CDR3 DNA that was read is TGTGCCAGCAGGGATAGGGGAGCGGGGGGGCCGTCGAATGAG. Protein sequence: CASRDRGAGGPSNE. The CDR3, in full, reads CASRDRGAGGPSNEQFF.